The TCR beta chain described here comes from a study of response to subunit inactivated influenza vaccine. V dropped 2 bases and J dropped 2 bases, with 10 bases sitting between them. Per the germline V gene, CDR1 is LGHNA and CDR2 is YSLEER. The CDR3 sequence is 15 residues long. There are many counts of this clonotype. Its antigen is not known. TCRdb redid the calling of the RT-PCR reads with MiXCR, one entry per CDR3 protein. The repertoire holds 300,000 to 350,000 distinct CDR3 sequences, roughly 22% seen once, with 10% in the top ten. General study results and limits: Authors suggested each seasonal influenza vaccination recruits few new T cells.

The source was PBMCs from blood, collected 21 months after vaccination. The V and J genes are TRBV4-3 and TRBJ2-1; D may be TRBD2 (6 bases). This clonotype was sampled from a man between 45 and 75 years old who received an inactivated influenza vaccine. CDR3 amino acids: CASSQYRETYNEQFF. In nucleotides, the CDR3 is TGCGCCAGCAGCCAATACCGGGAGACCTACAATGAGCAGTTCTTC.